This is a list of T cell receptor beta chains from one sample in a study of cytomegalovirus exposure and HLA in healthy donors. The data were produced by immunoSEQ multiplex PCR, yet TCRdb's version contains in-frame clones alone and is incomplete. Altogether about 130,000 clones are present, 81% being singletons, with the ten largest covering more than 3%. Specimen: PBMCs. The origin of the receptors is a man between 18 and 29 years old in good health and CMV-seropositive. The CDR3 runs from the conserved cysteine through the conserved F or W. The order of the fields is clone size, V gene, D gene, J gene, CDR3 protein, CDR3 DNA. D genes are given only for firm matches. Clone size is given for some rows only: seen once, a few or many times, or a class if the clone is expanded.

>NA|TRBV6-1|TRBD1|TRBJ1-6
CASSSDRGQSPLHF
TGTGCCAGCAGCTCGGACAGGGGGCAGTCACCCCTCCACTTT
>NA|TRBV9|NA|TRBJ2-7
CASSVEEQGSNEQYF
TGTGCCAGCAGCGTAGAGGAACAGGGTAGTAACGAGCAGTACTTC
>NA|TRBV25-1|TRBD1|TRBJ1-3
CASRPGGSGNTIYF
TGTGCCAGCAGACCAGGGGGCTCTGGAAACACCATATATTTT
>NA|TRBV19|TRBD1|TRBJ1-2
CASAPGQGRNGYTF
TGTGCCAGCGCGCCGGGACAGGGGAGAAATGGCTACACCTTC
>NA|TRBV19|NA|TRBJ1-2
CASSIENSGGYTF
TGTGCCAGTAGTATAGAGAACAGTGGAGGCTACACCTTC
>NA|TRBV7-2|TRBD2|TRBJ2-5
CASSLGSSGDQETQYF
TGTGCCAGCAGCTTAGGCAGTAGCGGGGACCAAGAGACCCAGTACTTC
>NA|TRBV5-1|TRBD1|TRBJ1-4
CASAAGTGEPRLFF
TGCGCCAGCGCCGCGGGGACAGGGGAACCTCGACTGTTTTTT
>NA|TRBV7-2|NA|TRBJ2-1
CASSLPPYNEQFF
TGTGCCAGCAGCTTACCTCCTTACAATGAGCAGTTCTTC
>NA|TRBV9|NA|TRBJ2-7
CASSGRQGYEQYF
TGTGCCAGCAGCGGCCGCCAGGGATACGAGCAGTACTTC
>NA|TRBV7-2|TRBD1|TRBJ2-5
CASSSKGQGGGETQYF
TGTGCCAGCAGCTCAAAGGGACAGGGTGGGGGAGAGACCCAGTACTTC
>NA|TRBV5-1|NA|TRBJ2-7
CASSWDSYEQYF
TGCGCCAGCAGCTGGGACTCCTACGAGCAGTACTTC
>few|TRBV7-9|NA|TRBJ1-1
CASSPEPGNTEAFF
TGTGCCAGCAGCCCCGAACCGGGGAACACTGAAGCTTTCTTT
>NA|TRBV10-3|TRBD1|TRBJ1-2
CAISETDRVGYGYTF
TGTGCCATCAGTGAAACGGACAGGGTGGGCTATGGCTACACCTTC
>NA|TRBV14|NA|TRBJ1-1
CASSQEWGVNTEAFF
TGTGCCAGCAGCCAAGAATGGGGGGTGAACACTGAAGCTTTCTTT
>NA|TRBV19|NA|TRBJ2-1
CASSIGVGSGEQFF
TGTGCCAGTAGTATCGGGGTCGGGAGTGGTGAGCAGTTCTTC
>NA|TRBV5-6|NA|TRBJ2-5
CASSLQYQETQYF
TGTGCCAGCAGCTTGCAGTACCAAGAGACCCAGTACTTC
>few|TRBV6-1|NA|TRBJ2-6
CASSEAHSGANVLTF
TGTGCCAGCAGTGAAGCCCACTCTGGGGCCAACGTCCTGACTTTC
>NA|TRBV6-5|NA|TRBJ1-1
CASRSGGTEAFF
TGTGCCAGCAGGTCGGGGGGCACTGAAGCTTTCTTT
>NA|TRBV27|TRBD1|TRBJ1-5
CASSRDRAGQPQHF
TGTGCCAGCAGCCGTGACAGGGCCGGGCAGCCCCAGCATTTT
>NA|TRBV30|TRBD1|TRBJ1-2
CACEDLYRGNTF
TGTGCCTGTGAGGACCTTTACAGGGGAAACACCTTC
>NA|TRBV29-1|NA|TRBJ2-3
CSVRGTDTQYF
TGCAGCGTGAGGGGCACAGATACGCAGTATTTT
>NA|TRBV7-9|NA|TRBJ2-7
CASSPTGLYEQYF
TGTGCCAGCAGCCCAACTGGTCTCTACGAGCAGTACTTC
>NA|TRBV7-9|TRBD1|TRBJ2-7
CASSLVRAGQGRYEQYF
TGTGCCAGCAGCTTAGTAAGGGCGGGACAGGGTCGCTACGAGCAGTACTTC
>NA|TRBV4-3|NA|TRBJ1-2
CASSQRTGANYGYTF
TGCGCCAGCAGCCAAAGAACAGGAGCTAACTATGGCTACACCTTC
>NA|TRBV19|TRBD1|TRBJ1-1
CASSPRQGYTEAFF
TGTGCCAGTAGTCCGAGACAGGGGTACACTGAAGCTTTCTTT
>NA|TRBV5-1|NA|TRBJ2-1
CASSLAVVSLNEQFF
TGCGCCAGCAGCTTGGCTGTGGTTTCACTAAATGAGCAGTTCTTC